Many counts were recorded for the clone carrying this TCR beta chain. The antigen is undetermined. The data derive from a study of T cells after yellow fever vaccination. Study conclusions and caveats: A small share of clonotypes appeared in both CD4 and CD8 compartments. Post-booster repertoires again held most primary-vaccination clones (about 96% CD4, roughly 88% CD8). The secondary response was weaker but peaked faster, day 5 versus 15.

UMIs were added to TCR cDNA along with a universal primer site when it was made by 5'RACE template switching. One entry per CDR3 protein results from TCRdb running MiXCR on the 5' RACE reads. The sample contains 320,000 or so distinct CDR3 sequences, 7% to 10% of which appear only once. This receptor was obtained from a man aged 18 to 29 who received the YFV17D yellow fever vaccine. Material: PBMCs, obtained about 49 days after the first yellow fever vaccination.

The CDR3 is CASRVAGAVYNEQFF. In DNA, the CDR3 is TGTGCCAGCAGAGTAGCGGGAGCTGTCTACAATGAGCAGTTCTTC. The chain joins TRBV7-2 to TRBJ2-1; 9 bases are shared with TRBD2. This CDR3 spans 15 amino acids. From germline, CDR1 is SGHTA and CDR2 FQGNSA. The junction had 6 bases not matched to a gene; V was cut back by 6 bases and J by 3 bases.